The TCR beta chain described here comes from a study of siplizumab effects on memory and regulatory T cells. Roughly 10^5 TCR templates underwent assay in each sample. The repertoire was sequenced with immunoSEQ multiplex PCR; TCRdb's copy has only in-frame clones and lacks some. Here the sample spans about 50,000 clones, roughly 87% being singletons. Naive, memory, effector memory and TEMRA subsets that were unstimulated underwent sequencing in three donor pairs. This clone was counted only a few times. Its specificity is unknown. Findings and caveats of the study: Naive T cells seemed more diverse than memory cells and seemed major alloresponse contributors.

Per germline, CDR1 MGHRA and CDR2 YSYEKL. This CDR3 has 14 residues. V was pared by 1 base and J by 4 bases, with 10 bases between. The rearrangement links TRBV4-1 to TRBJ1-1; D is unclear. This receptor was obtained from a human donor in good health. The source material was naive CD8+ T cells sorted from blood. This CDR3 is CASSQGMFGTEAFF. The DNA of the CDR3 is TGCGCCAGCAGCCAAGGAATGTTCGGCACTGAAGCTTTCTTT.